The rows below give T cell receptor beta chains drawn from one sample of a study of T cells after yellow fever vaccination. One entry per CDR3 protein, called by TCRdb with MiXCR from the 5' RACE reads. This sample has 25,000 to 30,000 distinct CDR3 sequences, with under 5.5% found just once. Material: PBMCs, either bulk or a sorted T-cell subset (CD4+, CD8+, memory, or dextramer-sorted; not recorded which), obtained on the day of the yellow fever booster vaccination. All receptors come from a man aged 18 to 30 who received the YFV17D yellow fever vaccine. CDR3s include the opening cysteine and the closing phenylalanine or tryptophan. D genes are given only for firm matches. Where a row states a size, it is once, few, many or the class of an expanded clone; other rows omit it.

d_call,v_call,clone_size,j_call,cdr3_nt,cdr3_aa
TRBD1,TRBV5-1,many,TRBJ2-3,TGCGCCAGCAGCTTCGGACAGGACACAGATACGCAGTATTTT,CASSFGQDTDTQYF
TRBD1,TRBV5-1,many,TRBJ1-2,TGCGCCAGCTACCCGGGACAGCAAACTTATGGCTACACCTTC,CASYPGQQTYGYTF
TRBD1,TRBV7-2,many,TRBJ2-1,TGTGCCAGCAGCTTAGGGACAGGGATGTACAATGAGCAGTTCTTC,CASSLGTGMYNEQFF
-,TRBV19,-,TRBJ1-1,TGTGCCAGTAGCCGCGGGGTTAACACTGAAGCTTTCTTT,CASSRGVNTEAFF
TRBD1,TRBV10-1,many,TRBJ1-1,TGCGCCAATGTCTCCGGGACAGGCCCTGAAGCTTTCTTT,CANVSGTGPEAFF
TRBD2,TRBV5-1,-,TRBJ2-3,TGCGCCAGCAGCCCGGCGGGCGGGGGGGCCATAGATACGCAGTATTTT,CASSPAGGGAIDTQYF
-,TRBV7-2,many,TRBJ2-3,TGTGCCAGCAGCCCCTCGGGTAGCACAGATACGCAGTATTTT,CASSPSGSTDTQYF
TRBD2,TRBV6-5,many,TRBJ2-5,TGTGCCAGCAGTTACTCCCGGGGTAGCGGGGGATTCGGAGAGACCCAGTACTTC,CASSYSRGSGGFGETQYF
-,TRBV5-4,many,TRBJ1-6,TGTGCCAGCAGCTGGGACATGGGTAATTCACCCCTCCACTTT,CASSWDMGNSPLHF
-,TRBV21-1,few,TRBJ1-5,TGTGCCAGCAGCTACAGGGACAGGCATCGCAATCAGCCCCAGCATTTT,CASSYRDRHRNQPQHF
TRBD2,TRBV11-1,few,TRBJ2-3,TGTGCCAGCAGCCAAGAGGGCGGGGGGGGCACAGATACGCAGTATTTT,CASSQEGGGGTDTQYF
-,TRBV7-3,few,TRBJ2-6,TGTGCCAGCAGCTTATACATGTCTGGGGCCAACGTCCTGACTTTC,CASSLYMSGANVLTF
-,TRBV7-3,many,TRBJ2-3,TGTGCCAGCAGCCCCTTTGCGGGGTCAGATACGCAGTATTTT,CASSPFAGSDTQYF
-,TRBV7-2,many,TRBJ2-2,TGTGCCAGCAGCCCAGACCCTCAGAACACCGGGGAGCTGTTTTTT,CASSPDPQNTGELFF
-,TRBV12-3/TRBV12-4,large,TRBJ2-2,TGTGCCAGCAGCCAGGGAACCGGGGAGCTGTTTTTT,CASSQGTGELFF
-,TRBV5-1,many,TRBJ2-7,TGCGCCAGCAGCTGGACTGACAGCGCACCTTTCTACGAGCAGTACTTC,CASSWTDSAPFYEQYF
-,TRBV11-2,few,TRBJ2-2,TGTGCCAGCAGCCCTCCCGGGGAGCTGTTTTTT,CASSPPGELFF
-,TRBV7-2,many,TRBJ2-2,TGTGCCAGCAGCCCCCGGCCGGGCGGGGAGCTGTTTTTT,CASSPRPGGELFF
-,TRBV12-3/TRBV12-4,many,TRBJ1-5,TGTGCCAGCAGTTTCAGCGGAAATCAGCCCCAGCATTTT,CASSFSGNQPQHF
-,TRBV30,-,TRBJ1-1,TGTGCCTGGAGTGTACAGGCGGGGACTGAAGCTTTCTTT,CAWSVQAGTEAFF
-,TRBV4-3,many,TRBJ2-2,TGCGCCAGCAGACCGGGACACCTCACCGGGGAGCTGTTTTTT,CASRPGHLTGELFF
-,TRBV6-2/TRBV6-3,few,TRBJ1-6,TGTGCCAGCAGTTACCCTCGGCCAGGGGATCCCCTCCACTTT,CASSYPRPGDPLHF
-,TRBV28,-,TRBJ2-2,TGTGCCAGCAGTTTGGGGTGGACCGGGGAGCTGTTTTTT,CASSLGWTGELFF
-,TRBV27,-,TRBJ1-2,TGTGCCAGCAGTTTATACGGGGGCGGCTACACCTTC,CASSLYGGGYTF
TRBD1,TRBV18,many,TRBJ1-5,TGTGCCAGCTCGCTCGGGACAGGGGGAATCCAGCCCCAGCATTTT,CASSLGTGGIQPQHF
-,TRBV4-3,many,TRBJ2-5,TGCGCCAGCAGCCAAGAAGGAGCGAGGTGGGAGACCCAGTACTTC,CASSQEGARWETQYF
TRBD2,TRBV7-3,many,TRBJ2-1,TGTGCCAGCAGCCTACCGGGGGGGGCAACCTACAATGAGCAGTTCTTC,CASSLPGGATYNEQFF
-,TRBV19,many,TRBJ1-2,TGTGCCAGTAGTCCGGGACTGGGCTATGGCTACACCTTC,CASSPGLGYGYTF